This is a list of T cell receptor beta chains from one sample in a study of T cells in narcolepsy. TCRdb keeps only in-frame clones here, not all; method: immunoSEQ multiplex PCR. The sample has tens of thousands of clones, approximately 80% seen once; the top ten hold around 3%. Sequenced material: CD45RA- memory CD4+ T cells from PBMCs. The receptors were gathered from a human donor with narcolepsy. Both conserved end residues are trimmed from each CDR3. A clone size is listed for some rows: how often the clone was seen (once, few, many), or a class if it is expanded.

CDR3aa: ASSPGTRSGNTIY
j_gene: TRBJ1-3
v_gene: TRBV6-6
abundance: NA

CDR3aa: ASSLRQGGSPLH
j_gene: TRBJ1-6
v_gene: TRBV13
abundance: once

CDR3aa: ATRLEGITDTQY
j_gene: TRBJ2-3
v_gene: TRBV6-6
abundance: NA

CDR3aa: ASSPEQGNQPQH
j_gene: TRBJ1-5
v_gene: TRBV5-1
abundance: NA

CDR3aa: ASTYWASGVGNEQF
j_gene: TRBJ2-1
v_gene: TRBV2
abundance: NA

CDR3aa: ASSKASRQSNQPQH
j_gene: TRBJ1-5
v_gene: TRBV7-8
abundance: NA

CDR3aa: SAVGTVEAF
j_gene: TRBJ1-1
v_gene: TRBV20-1
abundance: NA

CDR3aa: AISESWVAGNTEAF
j_gene: TRBJ1-1
v_gene: TRBV10-3
abundance: NA

CDR3aa: ASSLVSGQGDTDTQY
j_gene: TRBJ2-3
v_gene: TRBV7-2
abundance: few

CDR3aa: ASSFSGGAGDTQY
j_gene: TRBJ2-3
v_gene: TRBV11-2
abundance: NA

CDR3aa: ASSSQGDTQY
j_gene: TRBJ2-3
v_gene: TRBV7-2
abundance: NA

CDR3aa: ASSQGTGVHEQY
j_gene: TRBJ2-7
v_gene: TRBV19
abundance: NA

CDR3aa: ASSPNPGGWGSPLH
j_gene: TRBJ1-6
v_gene: TRBV11-1
abundance: once

CDR3aa: ASSLGQAPHYGYT
j_gene: TRBJ1-2
v_gene: TRBV11-1
abundance: NA

CDR3aa: ASSSGGTDTQY
j_gene: TRBJ2-3
v_gene: TRBV5-1
abundance: NA

CDR3aa: SVETPDRIGYT
j_gene: TRBJ1-2
v_gene: TRBV29-1
abundance: NA

CDR3aa: ASSIRRLSSYNEQF
j_gene: TRBJ2-1
v_gene: TRBV19
abundance: few

CDR3aa: ASSLSGGSGIDTQY
j_gene: TRBJ2-3
v_gene: TRBV7-3
abundance: NA

CDR3aa: AWSRKGGATGTIYGYT
j_gene: TRBJ1-2
v_gene: TRBV30
abundance: NA

CDR3aa: AISESPGAAQGAF
j_gene: TRBJ1-1
v_gene: TRBV10-3
abundance: NA

CDR3aa: ASSRQGAGNTIY
j_gene: TRBJ1-3
v_gene: TRBV19
abundance: NA

CDR3aa: ASSLGLRTDTQY
j_gene: TRBJ2-3
v_gene: TRBV7-3
abundance: NA

CDR3aa: AWSVSGAGRYGYT
j_gene: TRBJ1-2
v_gene: TRBV30
abundance: NA

CDR3aa: ASSDNYGYT
j_gene: TRBJ1-2
v_gene: TRBV7-6
abundance: NA

CDR3aa: ASILRGAPDTQY
j_gene: TRBJ2-3
v_gene: TRBV6-1
abundance: NA

CDR3aa: AWSSQGGNQPQH
j_gene: TRBJ1-5
v_gene: TRBV30
abundance: few

CDR3aa: ANDRGLSYEQY
j_gene: TRBJ2-7
v_gene: TRBV7-9
abundance: NA